The T cell receptor beta chain under discussion was sequenced for a study of technical replicates of blood from a few donors. This clone was recorded once. Profiling relied on immunoSEQ multiplex PCR, and the TCRdb table lists in-frame clones only, not all of them. The sample shows some 68,000 clones, over 95% of them seen only once. The germline gives CDR1 MNHEY, CDR2 SVGAGI. The CDR3 sequence is 14 residues long. Trimming took off 10 bases at V and 0 bases at J, with 15 bases between the two ends. V and J are TRBV6-5 and TRBJ1-2; tentatively, D is TRBD1 (5 bases). The sample taken for sequencing was T cells isolated from PBMCs. This receptor was taken from a human donor in good health. This chain's CDR3 is CATKWGSTNYGYTF. The CDR3 region has the DNA TGTGCCACAAAATGGGGCAGCACTAACTATGGCTACACCTTC.